This T cell receptor beta chain was obtained from a study of T cells after yellow fever vaccination. The wider study: It was SMART-Seq v4 Ultra Low Input that prepared the fractions with low cell numbers.

Of note for this clonotype: No antigen is known for it.

TCRdb redid the calling of the 5' RACE reads with MiXCR, one entry per CDR3 protein. The sample holds a few hundred thousand distinct CDR3 sequences; 6% to 8% are singletons and the top ten take 0.8% to 1.2%. The study, taken as a whole, reports: Clones from primary vaccination mostly reappeared after the booster (around 96% CD4, roughly 87% CD8). Abundant clonotypes (contaminants from the bulk population) could be present in FACS-sorted repertoires.

V was shortened by 0 bases and J by 4 bases, with 20 bases between the two germline ends. Germline V gene data show CDR1 as SGHKS and CDR2 as YYEKEE (reference sequence). The CDR3 runs to 18 residues. The chain uses TRBV5-5 and TRBJ1-3; D is unclear. This TCR derives from a man aged 25 to 45 who received the YFV17D yellow fever vaccine. The sample consisted of CD4+ T cells sorted from PBMCs, taken on the day of the yellow fever booster vaccination. The CDR3 reads CASSLVSTGGNRGNTIYF. CDR3 nucleotides: TGTGCCAGCAGCTTGGTTTCTACGGGTGGGAACCGAGGAAACACCATATATTTT.